One sample yielded the 10 T cell receptor beta chains listed below, sequenced in a study of siplizumab effects on memory and regulatory T cells. The method was immunoSEQ multiplex PCR; TCRdb's version includes in-frame clones alone and lacks a portion of them. Of 80,000 to 130,000 clones listed, about 90% are singletons. Sample: Tregs sorted from blood. These receptor sequences come from a human donor in good health.

This clone appeared once. The rearrangement links TRBV6-5 to TRBJ1-1; TRBD1 matches at 8 bases. With 6 bases clipped from V and 1 base from J, the junction kept 4 bases outside the gene matches. The CDR3 sequence is 14 residues long. Per germline, CDR1 MNHEY and CDR2 SVGAGI. CDR3 coding DNA: TGTGCCAGCAGGACTGGGACAGGGAACACTGAAGCTTTCTTT. As protein: CASRTGTGNTEAFF.

V usage is TRBV29-1 and J usage is TRBJ2-7; TRBD2 is a possible D gene (6 bases). Trimming left V 7 bases short and J 0 bases short, with 13 bases between. This CDR3 spans 13 amino acids. CDR1 SQVTM and CDR2 ANQGSEA come from the germline V gene. The CDR3 DNA reads TGCAGCGGCAGACTAGGGAGCTCCTACGAGCAGTACTTC. Protein: CSGRLGSSYEQYF.

This clone was recorded only once. This chain uses TRBV18 with TRBJ2-7; 11 bases line up with TRBD2. Unmatched junction bases numbered 7, after V lost 4 bases and J lost 2 bases. From germline, CDR1 is KGHSH and CDR2 LQKENI. The CDR3 loop spans 16 amino acids. CDR3: CASSLGLAGQAYEQYF. CDR3 sequence (DNA): TGTGCCAGCTCACTAGGACTAGCGGGTCAGGCCTACGAGCAGTACTTC.

The chain links TRBV18 to TRBJ1-1, with TRBD1 identical over 7 bases. Germline CDR1 KGHSH, CDR2 LQKENI. This CDR3 is 14 amino acids long. The trim removed 2 bases at V and 7 bases at J, leaving 7 bases unmatched. The CDR3 bases are TGTGCCAGCTCACCAAGCCAAGACAGGGTTGAAGCTTTCTTT. Amino acids: CASSPSQDRVEAFF.

The chain employs TRBV6-6 and TRBJ2-7; either TRBD1 or TRBD2 may fit D (5 bases each). Per germline, CDR1 MNHNY and CDR2 SVGAGI (reference sequence). CDR3 length: 16 amino acids. Trimming took 1 base from V and 5 from J, leaving 18 bases between them. In DNA, the CDR3 is TGTGCCAGCAGTTACTTTACGGGACCCGACGGGCACGAGCAGTACTTC. Its protein is CASSYFTGPDGHEQYF.

This sequence joins TRBV20-1 and TRBJ2-7; a possible D gene is TRBD1 (6 bases). The CDR3 has 11 residues. V was cut by 5 bases and J by 6 bases, with 11 bases left in between. Germline V gene data show CDR1 as DFQATT and CDR2 as SNEGSKA (reference sequence). The CDR3 sequence: CSAPDRTEQYF. The CDR3 nucleotides read TGCAGTGCTCCTGACAGGACCGAGCAGTACTTC.

The rearrangement uses TRBV7-6 and TRBJ1-4, with TRBD1 matching over 8 bases. CDR1 is SGHVS, CDR2 FNYEAQ, per germline. The CDR3 is 16 amino acids. The junction had 4 bases not matched to a gene; V was cut back by 0 bases and J by 4 bases. The chain's CDR3 is CASSLAVTGGNEKLFF. The DNA for the CDR3 is TGTGCCAGCAGCTTAGCGGTCACAGGGGGTAATGAAAAACTGTTTTTT.

V is TRBV6-5 and J is TRBJ2-3; D may be TRBD1 or TRBD2 (6 bases each). There are 13 residues in the CDR3. Trimming took off 7 bases at V and 2 bases at J, with 10 bases between the two ends. CDR1 and CDR2 (germline): MNHEY, SVGAGI. The CDR3 nucleotides are TGTGCCAGCAAAGGGGGGAACACAGATACGCAGTATTTT. This codes for CASKGGNTDTQYF.

This sequence joins TRBV7-9 and TRBJ1-6; possibly TRBD1 for D (5 bases). The CDR3 totals 17 residues. Germline values: CDR1 SEHNR, CDR2 FQNEAQ (reference sequence). Deletions cut 5 bases from V and 0 bases from J, with 14 bases between. The CDR3: CASSTGTVSSYNSPLHF. CDR3 nucleotides: TGTGCCAGCAGCACCGGGACGGTGAGCTCCTATAATTCACCCCTCCACTTT.

The gene calls are TRBV15 and TRBJ2-5; D might be TRBD1 (5 bases). The CDR3 has 15 amino acids. CDR1 and CDR2 (germline): LNHNV, YYDKDF (reference sequence). Trimming took 1 base from V and 4 from J, leaving 13 bases between them. The CDR3 DNA is TGTGCCACCAGCAGAGGGGTAGGGGTTGTAGAGACCCAGTACTTC. Encoded protein: CATSRGVGVVETQYF. Combining the CDR3 with reference TRBV15 and TRBJ2-5 gives the whole variable domain DAMVIQNPRYQVTQFGKPVTLSCSQTLNHNVMYWYQQKSSQAPKLLFHYYDKDFNNEADTPDNFQSRRPNTSFCFLDIRSPGLGDTAMYLCATSRGVGVVETQYFGPGTRLLVL.